This entry describes one T cell receptor beta chain. Its target is not known. This entry belongs to a study of CD8 T cells in Susac syndrome. Study-level results: That the number of individuals in its TCR sequencing and HLA analysis was relatively small was acknowledged by the study.

The RNA, about 0.45 to 1 ug, was put through reverse transcription using random hexamers. One entry per CDR3 protein results from TCRdb running MiXCR on the immunoSEQ multiplex PCR reads. Among about 200,000 distinct CDR3 sequences listed, 85% to 95% were seen once. The CDR3 contains 12 residues. The sequence derives from a human donor in good health. Sequencing was done on a sample of CD4+ T cells from PBMCs. This chain connects TRBV21-1 to TRBJ1-2. TRBV21-1 is classified as a pseudogene. CDR3 DNA sequence: TGTGCCAGACGGCCGTGCTCCTATGGCTACACCTTC. As protein: CARRPCSYGYTF.